The source of this T cell receptor beta chain is a study of cytomegalovirus exposure and HLA in healthy donors. Germline V gene data show CDR1 as MGHRA and CDR2 as YSYEKL. V lost 1 base and J 3 bases, leaving 22 bases between the germline ends. This CDR3 is 19 amino acids long. TCRdb keeps only in-frame clones here, not all; method: immunoSEQ multiplex PCR. The sample consists of about 150,000 clones, roughly 84% of them appearing once. This clone has just one count. Source material: PBMCs. The sequence was obtained from a human donor in good health. This rearrangement joins TRBV4-1 to TRBJ2-1; weak D call: TRBD2 (5 bases). The CDR3 spells CASSQGPSAAGAYYNEQFF. The CDR3 bases are TGCGCCAGCAGCCAAGGTCCTTCAGCGGCGGGTGCATACTACAATGAGCAGTTCTTC.